In its sample, the clone carrying this T cell receptor beta chain was seen a few times. What it binds is unknown. Assembly of TCR beta libraries relied on iRepertoire HTBI primers together with Arm-PCR of CDR3 regions. A single record per CDR3 protein comes from TCRdb applying MiXCR to the multiplex PCR reads. Of fewer than 400,000 distinct CDR3 sequences listed, around 21% were seen once; the top ten hold less than 25%. The germline CDR1 and CDR2 sequences are SQVTM and ANQGSEA. The CDR3 covers 13 residues. V shed 4 bases, J shed 2 bases, and the junction held 5 bases outside the gene matches. This sample stems from a study of regulatory T cells in long-lasting Graves disease. Overall study context: Persistent Graves' disease denoted over 5 years of antithyroid drugs plus positive TSH receptor antibodies.

Study conclusions and caveats: Persistent Graves' patients had lower TCR diversity than newly diagnosed ones.

Regarding time point: persistent/refractory GD, antithyroid drugs over 5 years with positive TRAb. Preparation of the TCR library used RNA extracted from PBMCs. This sample comprised peripheral blood mononuclear cells (PBMCs), obtained when the disease was refractory, from a patient treated with antithyroid drugs. The chain links TRBV29-1 to TRBJ2-7; TRBD1 aligns across 7 bases. The receptor comes from a female donor with Graves disease. The CDR3 nucleotides read TGCAGCGTTGCTCCGACAGGGCCCTACGAGCAGTACTTC. Its translation: CSVAPTGPYEQYF.